A selection of T cell receptor beta chains follows, all from one sample in a study of T cells in Graves' hyperthyroidism and ophthalmopathy. TCRdb reanalysed the multiplex PCR reads using MiXCR and keeps one entry per CDR3 protein. The table lists about 700,000 distinct CDR3 sequences, approximately 14% of them singletons. Sample: blood. Receptors were obtained from a woman aged 18-29 years with Graves' hyperthyroidism. Each CDR3 is given without its conserved first and last residue.

j_gene: TRBJ2-1; v_gene: TRBV5-6; CDR3aa: ASSFGQLGEQF
j_gene: TRBJ2-1; v_gene: TRBV3-1; CDR3aa: ASSHGQGRSYNEQF
j_gene: TRBJ1-1; v_gene: TRBV13; CDR3aa: ASMTGGDRNTEAF
j_gene: TRBJ1-6; v_gene: TRBV6-1; CDR3aa: AGRQGLSYNSPLH
j_gene: TRBJ2-1; v_gene: TRBV5-8; CDR3aa: ASSPVSGRAVDEQF
j_gene: TRBJ2-7; v_gene: TRBV19; CDR3aa: ASSPSPGQGFYEQY
j_gene: TRBJ2-1; v_gene: TRBV7-9; CDR3aa: ASTRLELFGFQENNEQF
j_gene: TRBJ2-5; v_gene: TRBV12-3/TRBV12-4; CDR3aa: ASSSYYSGSGETQY
j_gene: TRBJ2-3; v_gene: TRBV7-7; CDR3aa: ASSRTRGGTDTQY
j_gene: TRBJ1-2; v_gene: TRBV7-3; CDR3aa: ASSLAGTALYGYT
j_gene: TRBJ2-1; v_gene: TRBV20-1; CDR3aa: SARGPSSYNEQF
j_gene: TRBJ1-4; v_gene: TRBV2; CDR3aa: ASTGGAGEKFTTNEKLF
j_gene: TRBJ2-1; v_gene: TRBV25-1; CDR3aa: ASSETSGSLEQF
j_gene: TRBJ1-5; v_gene: TRBV6-1; CDR3aa: ASSEDTPYSNQPRH
j_gene: TRBJ1-5; v_gene: TRBV27; CDR3aa: ASSLSDRGQPQH
j_gene: TRBJ2-2; v_gene: TRBV6-2/TRBV6-3; CDR3aa: ASSPYTSGRGSGELF
j_gene: TRBJ2-5; v_gene: TRBV5-1; CDR3aa: ASSPGIQGSSETRY
j_gene: TRBJ2-2; v_gene: TRBV9; CDR3aa: ASSVASGTNTGELF
j_gene: TRBJ1-1; v_gene: TRBV20-1; CDR3aa: SARRGGPNTEAF
j_gene: TRBJ1-5; v_gene: TRBV6-2/TRBV6-3; CDR3aa: ASSGQGGQPQH
j_gene: TRBJ2-3; v_gene: TRBV7-8; CDR3aa: ASSPSRALSTDTQY
j_gene: TRBJ2-7; v_gene: TRBV27; CDR3aa: ASSLSQWAGGYEQY
j_gene: TRBJ1-6; v_gene: TRBV20-1; CDR3aa: SATGGAERDSPLH
j_gene: TRBJ1-1; v_gene: TRBV28; CDR3aa: ASSFFRNTPEAF
j_gene: TRBJ2-5; v_gene: TRBV20-1; CDR3aa: SARGWGWYQETQY
j_gene: TRBJ2-1; v_gene: TRBV11-2; CDR3aa: ASATTAGRLISSYNEQF
j_gene: TRBJ2-1; v_gene: TRBV15; CDR3aa: ATSRDRLAASYNEQF
j_gene: TRBJ2-2; v_gene: TRBV28; CDR3aa: ASSSGILPGLSGELF
j_gene: TRBJ1-1; v_gene: TRBV29-1; CDR3aa: SGGRSGMNTEAF
j_gene: TRBJ1-1; v_gene: TRBV5-6; CDR3aa: ASSFLGAGGDTEAF
j_gene: TRBJ1-1; v_gene: TRBV7-9; CDR3aa: ASSLARGQNTEAF
j_gene: TRBJ2-1; v_gene: TRBV6-5; CDR3aa: ASSDSGAGGRDEQF
j_gene: TRBJ1-5; v_gene: TRBV30; CDR3aa: AWSVPGPNQPQH
j_gene: TRBJ2-2; v_gene: TRBV11-2; CDR3aa: ASRPPTGSTGELF
j_gene: TRBJ2-5; v_gene: TRBV7-9; CDR3aa: ASSQGGDPLETQY
j_gene: TRBJ2-7; v_gene: TRBV2; CDR3aa: ASSGSPGQINYEQY
j_gene: TRBJ2-1; v_gene: TRBV13; CDR3aa: ASSLRGLNEQF
j_gene: TRBJ1-2; v_gene: TRBV6-2/TRBV6-3; CDR3aa: ASSPSGRGRLVYGYT
j_gene: TRBJ2-5; v_gene: TRBV6-1; CDR3aa: ASSRVGETQY
j_gene: TRBJ2-4; v_gene: TRBV14; CDR3aa: ASSHTQGGIQY
j_gene: TRBJ2-6; v_gene: TRBV20-1; CDR3aa: SARVGSGANVLT
j_gene: TRBJ1-1; v_gene: TRBV20-1; CDR3aa: SASMHRGPNTEAF
j_gene: TRBJ1-6; v_gene: TRBV15; CDR3aa: ATSRSFGDSLNSPLH
j_gene: TRBJ2-3; v_gene: TRBV27; CDR3aa: ASSLSSGTLTDTQY
j_gene: TRBJ2-3; v_gene: TRBV12-3/TRBV12-4; CDR3aa: ASSLAGGTDTQY
j_gene: TRBJ1-5; v_gene: TRBV18; CDR3aa: ASSLWDTAGSNQPQH
j_gene: TRBJ2-1; v_gene: TRBV20-1; CDR3aa: SASDGLAELSSYNEQF
j_gene: TRBJ2-7; v_gene: TRBV13; CDR3aa: ASSLGTGELTYEQY
j_gene: TRBJ1-1; v_gene: TRBV28; CDR3aa: ASSLAGQSKMNTEAF
j_gene: TRBJ1-5; v_gene: TRBV19; CDR3aa: ASSINSFDFTGFNQPQH
j_gene: TRBJ2-2; v_gene: TRBV3-1; CDR3aa: ASSHSTSGNTGELF